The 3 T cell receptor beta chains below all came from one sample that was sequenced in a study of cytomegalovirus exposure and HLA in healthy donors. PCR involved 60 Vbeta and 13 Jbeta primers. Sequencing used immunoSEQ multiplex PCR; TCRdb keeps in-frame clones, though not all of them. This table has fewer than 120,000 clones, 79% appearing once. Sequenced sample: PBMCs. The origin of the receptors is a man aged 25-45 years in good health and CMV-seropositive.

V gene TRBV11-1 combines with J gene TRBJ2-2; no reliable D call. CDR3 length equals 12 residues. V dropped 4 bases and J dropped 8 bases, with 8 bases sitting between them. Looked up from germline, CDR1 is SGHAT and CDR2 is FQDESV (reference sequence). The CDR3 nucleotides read TGTGCCAGCAGCTCACCCGCGGGGGAGCTGTTTTTT. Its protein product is CASSSPAGELFF.

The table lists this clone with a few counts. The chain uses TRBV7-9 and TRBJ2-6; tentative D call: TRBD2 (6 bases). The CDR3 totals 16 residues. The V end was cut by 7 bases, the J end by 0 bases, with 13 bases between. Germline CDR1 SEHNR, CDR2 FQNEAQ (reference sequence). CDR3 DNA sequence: TGTGCCAGCACCCGGGACGGGAGCTCTGGGGCCAACGTCCTGACTTTC. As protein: CASTRDGSSGANVLTF.

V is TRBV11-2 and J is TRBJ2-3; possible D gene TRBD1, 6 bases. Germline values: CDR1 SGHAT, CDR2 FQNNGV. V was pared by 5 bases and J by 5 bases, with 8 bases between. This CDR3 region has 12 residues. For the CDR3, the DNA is TGTGCCAGCAGCCTGACAGGAGATACGCAGTATTTT. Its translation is CASSLTGDTQYF.